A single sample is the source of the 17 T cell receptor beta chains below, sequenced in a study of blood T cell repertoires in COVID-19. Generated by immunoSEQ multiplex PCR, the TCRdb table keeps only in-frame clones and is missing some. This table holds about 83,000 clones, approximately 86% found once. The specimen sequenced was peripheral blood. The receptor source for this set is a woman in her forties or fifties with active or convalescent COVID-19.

The CDR3 DNA reads TGTGCCAGCAGCCCAGAAGGCGCAGGGGCGGCCTATGGCTACACCTTC. Amino acid sequence: CASSPEGAGAAYGYTF. The V and J genes are TRBV7-2 and TRBJ1-2; possibly TRBD1 for D (6 bases). V was clipped by 5 bases and J by 4 bases, with 20 bases between them. CDR3 length equals 16 residues. Germline values: CDR1 SGHTA, CDR2 FQGNSA.

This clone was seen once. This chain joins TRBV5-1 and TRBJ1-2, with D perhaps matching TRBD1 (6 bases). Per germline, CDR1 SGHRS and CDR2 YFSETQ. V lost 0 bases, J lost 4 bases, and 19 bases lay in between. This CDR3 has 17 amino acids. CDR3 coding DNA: TGCGCCAGCAGCTTGGCTTCTCGGACAGTCCGGGCCTATGGCTACACCTTC. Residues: CASSLASRTVRAYGYTF.

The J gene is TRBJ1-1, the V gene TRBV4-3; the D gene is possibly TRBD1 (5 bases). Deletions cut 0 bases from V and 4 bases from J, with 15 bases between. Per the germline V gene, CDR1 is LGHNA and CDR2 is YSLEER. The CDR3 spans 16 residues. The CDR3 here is CASSQDADGGFTEAFF. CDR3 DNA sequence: TGCGCCAGCAGCCAAGACGCGGATGGGGGGTTCACTGAAGCTTTCTTT.

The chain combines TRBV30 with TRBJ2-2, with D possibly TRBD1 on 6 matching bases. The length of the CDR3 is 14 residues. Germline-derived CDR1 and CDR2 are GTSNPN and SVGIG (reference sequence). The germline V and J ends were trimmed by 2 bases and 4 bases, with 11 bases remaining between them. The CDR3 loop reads CAWSWGHGTGELFF. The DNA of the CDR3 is TGTGCCTGGAGTTGGGGGCACGGCACCGGGGAGCTGTTTTTT.

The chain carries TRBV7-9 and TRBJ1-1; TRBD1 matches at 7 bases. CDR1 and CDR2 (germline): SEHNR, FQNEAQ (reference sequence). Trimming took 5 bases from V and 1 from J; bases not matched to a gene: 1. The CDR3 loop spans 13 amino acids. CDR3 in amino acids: CASSKGANTEAFF. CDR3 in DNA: TGTGCCAGCAGCAAGGGGGCGAACACTGAAGCTTTCTTT.

CDR3 nucleotides: TGTGCCAGCAGCTTGGCGGGCGGCGGGGCCGGCACTGAAGCTTTCTTT. It encodes CASSLAGGGAGTEAFF. This rearrangement joins TRBV5-6 to TRBJ1-1; tentatively, D is TRBD1 (5 bases). Germline loops: CDR1 SGHDT, CDR2 YYEEEE. V was pared by 0 bases and J by 4 bases, with 16 bases between. CDR3 size: 16 residues.

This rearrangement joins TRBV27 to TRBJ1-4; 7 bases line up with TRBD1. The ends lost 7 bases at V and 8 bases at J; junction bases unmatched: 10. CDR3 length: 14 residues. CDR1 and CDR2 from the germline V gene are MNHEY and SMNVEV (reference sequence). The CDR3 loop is CASMTGLGGEKLFF. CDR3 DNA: TGTGCCAGCATGACAGGGCTTGGGGGCGAAAAACTGTTTTTT.

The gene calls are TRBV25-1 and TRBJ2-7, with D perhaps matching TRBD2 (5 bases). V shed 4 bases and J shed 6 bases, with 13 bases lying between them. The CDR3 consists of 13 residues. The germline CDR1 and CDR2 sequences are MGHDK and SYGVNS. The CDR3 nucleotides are TGTGCCAGCAGTGGCCATTCTAGCTTCGAGCAGTACTTC. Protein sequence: CASSGHSSFEQYF.

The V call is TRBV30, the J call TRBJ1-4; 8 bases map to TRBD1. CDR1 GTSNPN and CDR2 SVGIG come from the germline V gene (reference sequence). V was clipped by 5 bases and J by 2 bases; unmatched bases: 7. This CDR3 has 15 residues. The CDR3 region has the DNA TGTGCCTGGCAACGGGCAGGGGGCACTAATGAAAAACTGTTTTTT. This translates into CAWQRAGGTNEKLFF.

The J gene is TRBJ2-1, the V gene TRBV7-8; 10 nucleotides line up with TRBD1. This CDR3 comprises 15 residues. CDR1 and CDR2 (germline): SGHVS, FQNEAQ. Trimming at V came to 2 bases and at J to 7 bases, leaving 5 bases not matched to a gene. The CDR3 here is CASSLPGQGMNEQFF. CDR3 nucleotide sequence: TGTGCCAGCAGCTTACCGGGACAGGGGATGAATGAGCAGTTCTTC.

The CDR3 spells CASSLVSGGNYEQYF. Written as DNA, the CDR3 is TGTGCCAGCAGCTTGGTGTCAGGGGGCAACTACGAGCAGTACTTC. The V call is TRBV5-4, the J call TRBJ2-7, with TRBD1 matching 8 bases. V was pared by 0 bases and J by 3 bases, with 5 bases of the junction left unmatched. Germline loops: CDR1 SGHNT, CDR2 YYREEE (reference sequence). This CDR3 spans 15 amino acids.

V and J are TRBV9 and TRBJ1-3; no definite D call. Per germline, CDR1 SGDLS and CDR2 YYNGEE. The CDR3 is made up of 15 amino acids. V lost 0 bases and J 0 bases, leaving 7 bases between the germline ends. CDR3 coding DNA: TGTGCCAGCAGCGTAGATTATCGCTCTGGAAACACCATATATTTT. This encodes CASSVDYRSGNTIYF.

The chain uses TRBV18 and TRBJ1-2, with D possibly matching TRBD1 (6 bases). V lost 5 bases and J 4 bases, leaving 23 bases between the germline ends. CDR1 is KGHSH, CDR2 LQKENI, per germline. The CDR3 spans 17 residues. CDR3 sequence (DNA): TGTGCCAGCTCATCATCACTGACAGGTTCGGAGGTCTATGGCTACACCTTC. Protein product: CASSSSLTGSEVYGYTF. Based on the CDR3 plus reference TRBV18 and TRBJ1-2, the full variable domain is NAGVMQNPRHLVRRRGQEARLRCSPMKGHSHVYWYRQLPEEGLKFMVYLQKENIIDESGMPKERFSAEFPKEGPSILRIQQVVRGDSAAYFCASSSSLTGSEVYGYTFGSGTRLTVV.

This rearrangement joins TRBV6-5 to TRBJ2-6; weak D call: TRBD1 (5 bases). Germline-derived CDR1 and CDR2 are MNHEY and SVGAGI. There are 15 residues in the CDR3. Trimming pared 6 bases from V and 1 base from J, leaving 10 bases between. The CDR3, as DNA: TGTGCCAGCAGAACAGGAAGGTCTGGGGCCAACGTCCTGACTTTC. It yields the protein CASRTGRSGANVLTF.

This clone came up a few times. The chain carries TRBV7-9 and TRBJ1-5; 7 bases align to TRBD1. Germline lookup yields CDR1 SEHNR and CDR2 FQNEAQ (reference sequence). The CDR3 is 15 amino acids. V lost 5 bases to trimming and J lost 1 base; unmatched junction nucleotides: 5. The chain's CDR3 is CASSTDRVSNQPQHF. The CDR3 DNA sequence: TGTGCCAGCAGCACCGACAGGGTAAGCAATCAGCCCCAGCATTTT.

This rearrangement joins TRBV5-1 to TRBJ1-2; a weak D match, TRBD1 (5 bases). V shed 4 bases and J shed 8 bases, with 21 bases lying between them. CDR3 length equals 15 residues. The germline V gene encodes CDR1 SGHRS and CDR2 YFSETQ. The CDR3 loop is CASSVDNQGSGGYTF. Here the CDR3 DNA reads TGCGCCAGCAGCGTGGACAATCAAGGGAGCGGCGGCTACACCTTC. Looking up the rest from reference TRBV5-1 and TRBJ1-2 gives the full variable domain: KAGVTQTPRYLIKTRGQQVTLSCSPISGHRSVSWYQQTPGQGLQFLFEYFSETQRNKGNFPGRFSGRQFSNSRSEMNVSTLELGDSALYLCASSVDNQGSGGYTFGSGTRLTVV.

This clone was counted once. The CDR3 is CASSFESSGNTIYF. The CDR3 DNA sequence: TGCGCCAGCAGCTTCGAGAGCTCTGGAAACACCATATATTTT. The chain joins TRBV5-1 to TRBJ1-3; D is unresolved. V shed 2 bases and J shed 0 bases, with 6 bases lying between them. From germline, CDR1 is SGHRS and CDR2 YFSETQ. CDR3 size: 14 residues.